A selection of T cell receptor beta chains follows, all from one sample in a study of beta chain features in type 1 diabetes. TCRdb's table, derived via immunoSEQ multiplex PCR, lists solely in-frame clones and lacks some. The profile covers 200,000 to 250,000 clones, with 27% appearing a single time and more than 3% taken by the ten largest. The specimen sequenced was central memory CD4+ T cells from blood. The receptors originated from a man between 25 and 39 years old in good health. Each CDR3 is given with its conserved first and last residue. Each record gives: V gene, D gene, J gene, clone size, CDR3 protein, CDR3 DNA. A D gene is named only where the DNA matches it firmly. Part of the rows lack a size; the others show once, few, many or a class for expanded clones.

>TRBV2|TRBD2|TRBJ2-3|few
CASSERASGKGDTQYF
TGTGCCAGCAGTGAAAGGGCTAGCGGGAAAGGAGATACGCAGTATTTT
>TRBV9|.|TRBJ1-3|.
CASSVAGVPGNTIYF
TGTGCCAGCAGCGTAGCAGGGGTCCCTGGAAACACCATATATTTT
>TRBV6-5|.|TRBJ2-5|few
CASGGGASETQYF
TGTGCCAGCGGAGGGGGGGCTTCAGAGACCCAGTACTTC
>TRBV11-2|.|TRBJ2-2|.
CASRTWGAGNTGELFF
TGTGCCAGCAGAACCTGGGGGGCCGGGAACACCGGGGAGCTGTTTTTT
>TRBV5-1|TRBD2|TRBJ2-2|.
CASSLASGDTGELFF
TGCGCCAGCAGCTTGGCCAGCGGGGACACCGGGGAGCTGTTTTTT
>TRBV7-2|.|TRBJ2-7|once
CASSAVALGLGEQYF
TGTGCCAGCAGCGCCGTCGCATTGGGTTTGGGGGAGCAGTACTTC
>TRBV5-1|.|TRBJ2-4|.
CASSLAGEDIQYF
TGCGCCAGCAGCTTGGCAGGGGAGGACATTCAGTACTTC
>TRBV5-1|.|TRBJ2-1|.
CASSLASGSSSYNEQFF
TGCGCCAGCAGCTTAGCGTCCGGCTCGAGCTCCTACAATGAGCAGTTCTTC
>TRBV5-1|.|TRBJ1-1|.
CASSISREGEAFF
TGCGCCAGCAGTATTTCCCGGGAGGGTGAAGCTTTCTTT
>TRBV7-2|.|TRBJ2-3|.
CASSLVGGGLSTDTQYF
TGTGCCAGCAGCTTAGTCGGTGGGGGATTGAGCACAGATACGCAGTATTTT
>TRBV7-2|.|TRBJ2-7|few
CASSGRSSGEQYF
TGTGCCAGCAGCGGCAGAAGTTCGGGCGAGCAGTACTTC
>TRBV4-1|TRBD2|TRBJ2-1|few
CASSPLSGAGAGNEQFF
TGCGCCAGCAGCCCCCTCTCCGGAGCGGGAGCGGGCAATGAGCAGTTCTTC
>TRBV9|.|TRBJ2-5|few
CASSVGYRETQYF
TGTGCCAGCAGCGTTGGCTACAGGGAGACCCAGTACTTC
>TRBV9|.|TRBJ2-1|.
CASSVVGGNYNEQFF
TGTGCCAGCAGCGTAGTTGGCGGAAACTACAATGAGCAGTTCTTC
>TRBV5-4|TRBD2|TRBJ2-5|few
CASSLDGLAEYF
TGTGCCAGCAGCTTGGACGGTCTAGCGGAGTACTTC